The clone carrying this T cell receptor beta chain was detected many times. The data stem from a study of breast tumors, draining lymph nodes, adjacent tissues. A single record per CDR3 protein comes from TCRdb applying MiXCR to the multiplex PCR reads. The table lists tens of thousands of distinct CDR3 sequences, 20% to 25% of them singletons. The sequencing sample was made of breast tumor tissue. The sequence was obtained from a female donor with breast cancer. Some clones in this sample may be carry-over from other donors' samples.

This chain's CDR3 is CSADPGTRALLQYF. The CDR3, as DNA: TGCAGTGCGGATCCGGGGACGCGGGCCCTTCTGCAGTACTTC. The J gene is TRBJ2-7, the V gene TRBV20-1; perhaps D is TRBD1 or TRBD2 (5 bases each). The germline V and J ends were trimmed by 6 bases and 9 bases, with 24 bases remaining between them. The CDR3 length is 14 residues. Germline values: CDR1 DFQATT, CDR2 SNEGSKA (reference sequence).